A single sample gave rise to the 25 T cell receptor beta chains below, sequenced in a study of identical twins. One entry per CDR3 protein, called by TCRdb with MiXCR from the 5' RACE reads. The table lists 410,000 or so distinct CDR3 sequences, approximately 18% of them singletons. Sequenced: naive T cells sorted from blood. The receptor source for this set is a man aged 50 or older in good health.

This clonotype was recorded many times. The chain joins TRBV4-3 to TRBJ1-2; a possible D gene is TRBD1 (5 bases). Looked up from germline, CDR1 is LGHNA and CDR2 is YSLEER. V lost 3 bases and J lost 4, with 15 bases in between. The CDR3 sequence is 15 residues long. The CDR3 sequence: CASSQPGAGFYGYTF. The DNA for the CDR3 is TGCGCCAGCAGCCAGCCCGGGGCGGGATTCTATGGCTACACCTTC.

The chain carries TRBV7-2 and TRBJ2-2, with 12 nucleotides matching TRBD2. CDR1 and CDR2 (germline): SGHTA, FQGNSA. This CDR3 has 16 residues. The ends lost 5 bases at V and 7 bases at J; junction bases unmatched: 8. CDR3 in amino acids: CASSQVLAGGGGELFF. The CDR3 DNA reads TGTGCCAGCAGCCAAGTGCTAGCGGGAGGGGGCGGGGAGCTGTTTTTT.

V is TRBV29-1 and J is TRBJ2-5, with 10 bases identical to TRBD2. The CDR3 contains 15 residues. The V gene end was trimmed by 6 bases and the J gene end by 2 bases; junction bases not matched to a gene: 9. In germline, CDR1 is SQVTM, CDR2 ANQGSEA. The CDR3, as DNA: TGCAGCGTAAGGAGGGGACTAGCGTCACAAGAGACCCAGTACTTC. It encodes CSVRRGLASQETQYF.

This clonotype occurred many times. The CDR3 DNA reads as TGTGCCAGCAGCGCGGGACCTCTCTACGAGCAGTACTTC. Translated: CASSAGPLYEQYF. V gene TRBV7-8 combines with J gene TRBJ2-7, with D tentatively TRBD2 (6 bases). The V gene's germline CDR1 is SGHVS and CDR2 FQNEAQ. The CDR3 is 13 residues long. Trimming left V 5 bases short and J 3 bases short, with 11 bases between.

The CDR3 DNA reads TGTGCCAGCAGTTTAGCTCCCCACGAGAACACTGAAGCTTTCTTT. Its protein product is CASSLAPHENTEAFF. This chain uses TRBV12-3 or TRBV12-4 with TRBJ1-1; D unresolved. V lost 0 bases, J lost 1 base, and 9 bases lay in between. This CDR3 spans 15 amino acids.

This clonotype turned up a few times. The V call is TRBV5-1, the J call TRBJ1-3, with D perhaps TRBD1 (5 bases). The CDR3 loop spans 15 amino acids. V was pared by 1 base and J by 1 base, with 9 bases between. Germline V gives CDR1 SGHRS, CDR2 YFSETQ. The CDR3 reads CASSLQRGSGNTIYF. CDR3 DNA sequence: TGCGCCAGCAGCTTGCAAAGGGGATCTGGAAACACCATATATTTT.

This clonotype was detected only once. The chain has TRBV28 and TRBJ1-1; 8 bases align to TRBD1. Germline CDR1 MDHEN, CDR2 SYDVKM. J gave up 10 bases and V 7 bases, and 11 bases lay outside the gene matches. The CDR3 has 13 residues. This chain's CDR3 is CASTVQGDDLAFF. In DNA, the CDR3 is TGTGCCAGCACTGTACAGGGGGACGATCTAGCTTTCTTT.

This clonotype was counted at least ten times. CDR3 loop: CASSLGSRGSYNEQFF. The CDR3 coding sequence is TGTGCCAGCAGCTTAGGCTCGCGGGGGTCCTACAATGAGCAGTTCTTC. V gene TRBV7-2 combines with J gene TRBJ2-1, with 7 bases identical to TRBD2. Germline loops: CDR1 SGHTA, CDR2 FQGNSA. The CDR3 has 16 amino acids. V was pared by 1 base and J by 1 base, with 4 bases of the junction left unmatched. The full variable domain, completed using reference TRBV7-2 and TRBJ2-1, is GAGVSQSPSNKVTEKGKDVELRCDPISGHTALYWYRQSLGQGLEFLIYFQGNSAPDKSGLPSDRFSAERTGGSVSTLTIQRTQQEDSAVYLCASSLGSRGSYNEQFFGPGTRLTVL.

This clonotype turned up a few times. CDR3 residues: CATTAGGNQPQHF. The CDR3 DNA reads as TGTGCCACCACCGCGGGGGGCAATCAGCCCCAGCATTTT. The chain carries TRBV24-1 and TRBJ1-5, with D tentatively TRBD1 (5 bases). The ends were cut back, 8 bases at V and 2 bases at J, with 9 bases in the middle. Germline CDR1 is KGHDR and CDR2 is SFDVKD. The CDR3 length is 13 residues.

This clonotype was counted only a few times. This chain connects TRBV7-9 to TRBJ2-3; the match to TRBD2 covers 10 bases. J lost 6 bases, V lost 5 bases, and 8 bases had no gene match. The CDR3 has 15 amino acids. From germline, CDR1 is SEHNR and CDR2 FQNEAQ (reference sequence). The DNA of the CDR3 is TGTGCCAGCAGCCACAGCGGACTAGCGGACGATACGCAGTATTTT. Residues: CASSHSGLADDTQYF.

This clonotype has a handful of counts. This chain connects TRBV3-1 to TRBJ2-7; D remains unclear. CDR1 is LGHDT, CDR2 YNNKEL, per germline (reference sequence). This CDR3 comprises 13 residues. V lost 0 bases and J lost 4, with 7 bases in between. CDR3 sequence reads: CASSQDDIYEQYF. Here the CDR3 DNA reads TGTGCCAGCAGCCAAGATGATATTTACGAGCAGTACTTC.

This clonotype showed up just a few times. This chain links TRBV12-3 or TRBV12-4 with TRBJ2-7; 7 bases are shared with TRBD2. J was trimmed by 5 bases and V by 11 bases; bases with no gene match: 12. This CDR3 has 13 amino acids. Written as DNA, the CDR3 is TGTGCCTGCGCGACTAGCCGAATAGACGAGCAGTACTTC. Its protein product is CACATSRIDEQYF.

The chain couples TRBV18 to TRBJ1-1; 8 positions agree with TRBD1. Trimming at V came to 6 bases and at J to 9 bases, leaving 6 bases not matched to a gene. The CDR3 is made up of 12 amino acids. Germline CDR1 reads KGHSH; CDR2 reads LQKENI. The CDR3 coding sequence is TGTGCCAGCTCCCACCCCAGGGGGCAAGCTTTCTTT. Residues: CASSHPRGQAFF.

J is TRBJ2-1 and V is TRBV10-3; 7 nucleotides line up with TRBD1. This CDR3 region has 12 residues. J was trimmed by 5 bases and V by 6 bases; bases with no gene match: 1. Germline loops: CDR1 ENHRY, CDR2 SYGVKD. Here the CDR3 reads CAISDRDNEQFF. DNA for the CDR3: TGTGCCATCAGCGACAGGGACAATGAGCAGTTCTTC.

This clonotype was counted between two and nine times. The chain uses TRBV5-1 and TRBJ2-3; 8 bases fit TRBD2. The germline V gene encodes CDR1 SGHRS and CDR2 YFSETQ. CDR3 size: 15 residues. With V trimmed by 2 bases and J by 2 bases, 4 bases remained unmatched. The DNA of the CDR3 is TGCGCCAGCAGCTTTATTAGCGGGGCCACAGATACGCAGTATTTT. Protein sequence: CASSFISGATDTQYF. Full variable domain (remainder filled in from reference TRBV5-1 and TRBJ2-3): KAGVTQTPRYLIKTRGQQVTLSCSPISGHRSVSWYQQTPGQGLQFLFEYFSETQRNKGNFPGRFSGRQFSNSRSEMNVSTLELGDSALYLCASSFISGATDTQYFGPGTRLTVL.

This clonotype showed up many times. The chain uses TRBV20-1 and TRBJ2-5, with D perhaps assigned TRBD1 or TRBD2 (6 bases each). CDR1 and CDR2 (germline): DFQATT, SNEGSKA (reference sequence). V was shortened by 6 bases and J by 4 bases, with 15 bases between the two germline ends. The CDR3 totals 13 residues. The CDR3 nucleotides are TGCAGTGCCCCGAACGGGGGCGGAGAGACCCAGTACTTC. This gives the protein CSAPNGGGETQYF.

This clonotype was counted ten times or more. This sequence joins TRBV3-1 and TRBJ1-4; D gene uncertain. Trimming cost V 7 bases and J 5 bases, with 11 bases left between them. Germline-derived CDR1 and CDR2 are LGHDT and YNNKEL (reference sequence). CDR3 size: 13 residues. The CDR3 loop reads CASTSGPNEKLFF. CDR3 DNA: TGTGCCAGCACTTCGGGTCCGAATGAAAAACTGTTTTTT.

This clonotype has a count of ten or more. The rearrangement uses TRBV20-1 and TRBJ2-4; unclear D gene. Trimming removed 5 bases at V and 8 bases at J, with 13 bases between. From germline, CDR1 is DFQATT and CDR2 SNEGSKA (reference sequence). The CDR3 has 12 residues. CDR3 DNA sequence: TGCAGTGCTGACACCGGGCGGCACATTCAGTACTTC. Translated: CSADTGRHIQYF.

This chain joins TRBV28 and TRBJ2-2, with D tentatively TRBD1 or TRBD2 (6 bases each). The CDR3 is made up of 15 amino acids. Deletions cut 7 bases from V and 2 bases from J, with 14 bases between. In germline, CDR1 is MDHEN, CDR2 SYDVKM. In nucleotides, the CDR3 is TGTGCCAGCACCGGGGGCAGGGGCAACACCGGGGAGCTGTTTTTT. This encodes CASTGGRGNTGELFF. Full variable domain (rest looked up from reference TRBV28 and TRBJ2-2): DVKVTQSSRYLVKRTGEKVFLECVQDMDHENMFWYRQDPGLGLRLIYFSYDVKMKEKGDIPEGYSVSREKKERFSLILESASTNQTSMYLCASTGGRGNTGELFFGEGSRLTVL.

The chain joins TRBV11-2 to TRBJ2-7, with 11 positions matching TRBD2. J lost 3 bases, V lost 0 bases, and 13 bases had no gene match. The CDR3 loop spans 19 amino acids. Germline CDR1 and CDR2: SGHAT and FQNNGV. DNA of the CDR3: TGTGCCAGCAGCTTAGACCATCGGAGGGCTAGCGGGAGGATCTACGAGCAGTACTTC. This gives the protein CASSLDHRRASGRIYEQYF.

This clonotype showed up many times. The rearrangement links TRBV6-1 to TRBJ1-1; D may be TRBD1 (6 bases). V shed 6 bases and J shed 3 bases, with 11 bases lying between them. Germline CDR1 reads MNHNS; CDR2 reads SASEGT. This CDR3 comprises 13 residues. The CDR3, as DNA: TGTGCCAGCAGCCGAGGGGGGGACACTGAAGCTTTCTTT. Translation gives CASSRGGDTEAFF.

This clonotype appeared once. The chain is built from TRBV5-1 and TRBJ2-5; a weak D match, TRBD2 (5 bases). V lost 4 bases, J lost 3 bases, and 13 bases lay in between. Germline V gene data show CDR1 as SGHRS and CDR2 as YFSETQ. This CDR3 has 14 amino acids. CDR3 amino acids: CASSPTDGKETQYF. The CDR3 coding sequence is TGCGCCAGCAGCCCGACCGACGGGAAAGAGACCCAGTACTTC.

This clonotype turned up a few times. The CDR3 protein is CAISAPGTSGRYTQYF. In nucleotides, the CDR3 is TGTGCCATCAGTGCCCCCGGGACTAGCGGGAGATATACGCAGTATTTT. The V gene is TRBV10-3, the J gene TRBJ2-3, with TRBD2 matching 14 bases. The CDR3 length is 16 residues. After removal of 4 bases from V and 7 bases from J, the junction contained 7 bases not matched to a gene. Germline values: CDR1 ENHRY, CDR2 SYGVKD.

This clonotype was seen only a few times. V usage is TRBV10-3 and J usage is TRBJ2-3; 8 bases align to TRBD2. The CDR3 has 13 amino acids. The germline V gene has CDR1 ENHRY and CDR2 SYGVKD. V lost 4 bases to trimming and J lost 6 bases; unmatched junction nucleotides: 3. CDR3 coding DNA: TGTGCCATCAGTGTGTCTAGCGGGGATACGCAGTATTTT. Its protein product is CAISVSSGDTQYF.

This clonotype was recorded many times. The chain has TRBV6-2 or TRBV6-3 and TRBJ2-1; 7 positions agree with TRBD1. Losses at the gene ends were 7 bases for V and 3 bases for J; bases not matched to a gene: 12. This CDR3 is built from 16 residues. The germline gives CDR1 MNHEY, CDR2 SVGEGT. CDR3 nucleotides: TGTGCCAGCACCAGCATCACAGGGGTTCTCTACAATGAGCAGTTCTTC. Translation: CASTSITGVLYNEQFF.